This entry features one TCR beta chain sequence. What it binds is unknown. Being one base from a much bigger clone, this may be a read error. No cell sorting was done before RNA was extracted from the tissue. This non-tumor lung sample came from over 3 cm beyond the tumor edge. This record comes from a study of tumor and adjacent non-tumor tissue in lung cancer. For the study at large: The cohort had approximately 13 adenocarcinoma, 2 squamous cell and 1 small cell patients. Findings and limits, study-wide: TCR diversity was significantly greater in tumor than normal lung tissue.

A modified ARM-PCR protocol with three rounds of nested PCR amplified TCRbeta. TCRdb ran MiXCR on the multiplex PCR reads and lists one entry per CDR3 protein. The sample shows 60,000 or so distinct CDR3 sequences, around 61% of them seen only once. CDR1 MNHNY and CDR2 SVGAGI come from the germline V gene (reference sequence). The CDR3 contains 14 residues. V and J are TRBV6-6 and TRBJ2-4, with 9 bases identical to TRBD1. This receptor was identified in a man aged 70 or older with non-small cell lung cancer. Sequenced: distant non-tumor lung tissue. CDR3 region: CASSYGTGFNIQHF. The CDR3 DNA reads TGTGCCAGCAGTTATGGGACAGGGTTTAACATTCAGCACTTC.